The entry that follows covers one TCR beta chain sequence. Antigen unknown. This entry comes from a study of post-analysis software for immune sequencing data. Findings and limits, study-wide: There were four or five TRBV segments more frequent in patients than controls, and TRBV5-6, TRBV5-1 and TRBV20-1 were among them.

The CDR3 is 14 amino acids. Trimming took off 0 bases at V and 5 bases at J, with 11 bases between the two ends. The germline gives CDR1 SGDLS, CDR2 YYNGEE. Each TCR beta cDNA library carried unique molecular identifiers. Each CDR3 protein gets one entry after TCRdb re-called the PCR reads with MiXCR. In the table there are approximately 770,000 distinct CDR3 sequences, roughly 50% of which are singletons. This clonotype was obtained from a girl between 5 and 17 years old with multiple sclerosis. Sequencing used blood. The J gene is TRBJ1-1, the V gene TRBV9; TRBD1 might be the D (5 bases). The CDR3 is CASSVDQGGTEAFF. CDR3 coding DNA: TGTGCCAGCAGCGTAGACCAGGGAGGGACTGAAGCTTTCTTT.